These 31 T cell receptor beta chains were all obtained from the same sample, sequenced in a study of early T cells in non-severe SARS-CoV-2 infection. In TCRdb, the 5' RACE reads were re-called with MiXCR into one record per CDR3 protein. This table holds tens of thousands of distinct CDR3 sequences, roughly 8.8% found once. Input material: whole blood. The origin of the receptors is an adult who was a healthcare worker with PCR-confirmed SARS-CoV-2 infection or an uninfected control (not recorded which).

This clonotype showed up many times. For the CDR3, the DNA is TGCGCCAGCAGCCCCAGTAGTCCCCTCTACGAGCAGTACTTC. This translates into CASSPSSPLYEQYF. The rearrangement uses TRBV5-1 and TRBJ2-7; D is ambiguous. The germline gives CDR1 SGHRS, CDR2 YFSETQ. There are 14 residues in the CDR3. V was trimmed by 4 bases and J by 3 bases, leaving 14 bases between them.

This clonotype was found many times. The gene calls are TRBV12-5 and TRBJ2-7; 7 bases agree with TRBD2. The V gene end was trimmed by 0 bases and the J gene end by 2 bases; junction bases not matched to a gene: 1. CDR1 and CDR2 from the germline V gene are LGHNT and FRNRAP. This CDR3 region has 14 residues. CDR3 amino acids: CASGLVAGAYEQYF. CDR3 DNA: TGTGCTAGTGGTTTGGTTGCGGGAGCCTACGAGCAGTACTTC.

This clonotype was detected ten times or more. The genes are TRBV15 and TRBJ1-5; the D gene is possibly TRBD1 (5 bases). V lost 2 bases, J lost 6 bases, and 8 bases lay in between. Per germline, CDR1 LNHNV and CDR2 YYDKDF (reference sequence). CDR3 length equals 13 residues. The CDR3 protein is CATSRRGVQPQHF. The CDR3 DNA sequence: TGTGCCACCAGCAGACGAGGGGTTCAGCCCCAGCATTTT.

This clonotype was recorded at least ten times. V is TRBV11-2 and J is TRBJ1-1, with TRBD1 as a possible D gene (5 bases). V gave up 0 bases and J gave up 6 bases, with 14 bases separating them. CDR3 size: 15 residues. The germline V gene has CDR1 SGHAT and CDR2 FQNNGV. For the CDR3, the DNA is TGTGCCAGCAGCTTAGACGGGGGATTTGGGGCTGAAGCTTTCTTT. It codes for CASSLDGGFGAEAFF.

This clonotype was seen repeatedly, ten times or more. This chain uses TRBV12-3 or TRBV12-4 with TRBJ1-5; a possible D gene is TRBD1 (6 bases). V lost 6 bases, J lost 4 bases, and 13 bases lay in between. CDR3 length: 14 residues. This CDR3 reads CASSLGQKNQPQHF. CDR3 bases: TGTGCCAGCAGCCTTGGACAGAAAAATCAGCCCCAGCATTTT.

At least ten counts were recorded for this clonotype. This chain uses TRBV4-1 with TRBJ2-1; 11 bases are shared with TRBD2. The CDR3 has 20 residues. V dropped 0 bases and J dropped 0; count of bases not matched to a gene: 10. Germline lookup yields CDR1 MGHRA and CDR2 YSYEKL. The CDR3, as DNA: TGCGCCAGCAGCCAAGAGGGACTAGCGGATGGAGGGGGCTCCTACAATGAGCAGTTCTTC. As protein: CASSQEGLADGGGSYNEQFF.

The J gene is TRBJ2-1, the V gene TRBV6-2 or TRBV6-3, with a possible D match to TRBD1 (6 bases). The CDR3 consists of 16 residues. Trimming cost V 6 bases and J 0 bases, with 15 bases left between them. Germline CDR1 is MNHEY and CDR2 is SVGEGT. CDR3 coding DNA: TGTGCCAGCAGGCCAACCCGGGACATCTCCTACAATGAGCAGTTCTTC. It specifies CASRPTRDISYNEQFF.

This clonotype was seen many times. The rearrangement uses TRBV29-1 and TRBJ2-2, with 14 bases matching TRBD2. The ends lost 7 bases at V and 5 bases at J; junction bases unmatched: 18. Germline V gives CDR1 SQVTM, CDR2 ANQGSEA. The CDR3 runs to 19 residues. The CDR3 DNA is TGCAGCGCCCGTTGGGGACTAGCGGGAGAGTGGGTGGATACCGGGGAGCTGTTTTTT. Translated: CSARWGLAGEWVDTGELFF.

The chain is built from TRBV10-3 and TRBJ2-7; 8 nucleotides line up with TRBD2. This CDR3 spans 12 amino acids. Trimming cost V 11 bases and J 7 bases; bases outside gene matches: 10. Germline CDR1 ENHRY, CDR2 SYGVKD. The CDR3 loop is CASRTSHGEQYF. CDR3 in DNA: TGTGCCTCCCGGACTAGCCATGGAGAGCAGTACTTC.

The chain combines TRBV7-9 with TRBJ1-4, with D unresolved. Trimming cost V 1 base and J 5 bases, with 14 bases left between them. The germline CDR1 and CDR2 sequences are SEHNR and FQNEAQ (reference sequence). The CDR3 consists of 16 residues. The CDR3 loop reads CASSLGGGSLNEKLFF. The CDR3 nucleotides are TGTGCCAGCAGCTTAGGTGGTGGCAGCTTGAATGAAAAACTGTTTTTT.

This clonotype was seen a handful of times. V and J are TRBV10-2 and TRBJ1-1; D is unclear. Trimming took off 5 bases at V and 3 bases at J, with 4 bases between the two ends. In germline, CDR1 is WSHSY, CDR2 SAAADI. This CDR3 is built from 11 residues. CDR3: CASSTDTEAFF. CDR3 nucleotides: TGCGCCAGCAGTACAGACACTGAAGCTTTCTTT.

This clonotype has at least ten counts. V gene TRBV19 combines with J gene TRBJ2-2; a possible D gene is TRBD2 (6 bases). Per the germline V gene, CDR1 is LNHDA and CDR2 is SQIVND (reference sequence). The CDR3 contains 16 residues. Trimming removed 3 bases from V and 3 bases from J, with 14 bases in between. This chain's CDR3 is CASSMIGGTDTGELFF. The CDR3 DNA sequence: TGTGCCAGTAGTATGATCGGCGGGACGGACACCGGGGAGCTGTTTTTT. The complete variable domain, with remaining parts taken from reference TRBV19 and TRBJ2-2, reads DGGITQSPKYLFRKEGQNVTLSCEQNLNHDAMYWYRQDPGQGLRLIYYSQIVNDFQKGDIAEGYSVSREKKESFPLTVTSAQKNPTAFYLCASSMIGGTDTGELFFGEGSRLTVL.

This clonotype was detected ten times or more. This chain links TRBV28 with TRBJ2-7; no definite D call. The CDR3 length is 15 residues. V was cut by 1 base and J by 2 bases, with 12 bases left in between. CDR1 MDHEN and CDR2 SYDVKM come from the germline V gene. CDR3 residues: CASSLFPRTTYEQYF. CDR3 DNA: TGTGCCAGCAGTTTATTTCCCCGGACGACCTACGAGCAGTACTTC.

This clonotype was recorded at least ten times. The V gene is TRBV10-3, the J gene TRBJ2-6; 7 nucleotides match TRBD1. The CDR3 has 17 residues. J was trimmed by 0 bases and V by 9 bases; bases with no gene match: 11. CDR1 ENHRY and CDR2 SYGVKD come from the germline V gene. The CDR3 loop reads CAMAAGQAGSGANVLTF. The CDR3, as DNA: TGTGCCATGGCTGCCGGACAGGCTGGCTCTGGGGCCAACGTCCTGACTTTC.

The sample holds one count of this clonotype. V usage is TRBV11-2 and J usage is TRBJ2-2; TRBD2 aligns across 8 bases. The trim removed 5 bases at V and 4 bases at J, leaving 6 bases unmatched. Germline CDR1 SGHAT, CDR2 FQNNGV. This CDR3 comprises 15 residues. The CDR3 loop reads CASSPGLAGTGELFF. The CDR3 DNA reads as TGTGCCAGCAGCCCAGGACTAGCTGGCACCGGGGAGCTGTTTTTT.

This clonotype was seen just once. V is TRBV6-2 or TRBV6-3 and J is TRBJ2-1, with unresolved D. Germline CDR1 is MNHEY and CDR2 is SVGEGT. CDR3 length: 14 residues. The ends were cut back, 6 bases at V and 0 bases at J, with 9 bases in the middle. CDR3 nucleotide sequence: TGTGCCAGCAGGAAGCAGAGCTCCTACAATGAGCAGTTCTTC. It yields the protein CASRKQSSYNEQFF.

CDR3 residues: CASSPGLAGGGEQFF. In nucleotides, the CDR3 is TGTGCCAGCAGTCCGGGACTAGCGGGAGGGGGGGAGCAGTTCTTC. The chain couples TRBV12-3 or TRBV12-4 to TRBJ2-1; 16 bases fit TRBD2. The CDR3 has 15 residues. Trimming at V came to 5 bases and at J to 10 bases, leaving 5 bases not matched to a gene.

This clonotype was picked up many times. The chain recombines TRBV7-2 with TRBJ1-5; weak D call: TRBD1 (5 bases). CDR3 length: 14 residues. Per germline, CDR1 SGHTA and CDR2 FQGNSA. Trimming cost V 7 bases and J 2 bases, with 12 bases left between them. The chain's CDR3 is CASNLRGGNQPQHF. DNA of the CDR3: TGTGCCAGCAATTTAAGGGGAGGCAATCAGCCCCAGCATTTT. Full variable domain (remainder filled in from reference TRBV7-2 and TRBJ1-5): GAGVSQSPSNKVTEKGKDVELRCDPISGHTALYWYRQSLGQGLEFLIYFQGNSAPDKSGLPSDRFSAERTGGSVSTLTIQRTQQEDSAVYLCASNLRGGNQPQHFGDGTRLSIL.

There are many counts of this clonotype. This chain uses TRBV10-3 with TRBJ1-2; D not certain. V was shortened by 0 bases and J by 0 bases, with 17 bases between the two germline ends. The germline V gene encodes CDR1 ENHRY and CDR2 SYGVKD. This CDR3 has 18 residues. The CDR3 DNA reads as TGTGCCATCAGTGAGTCATATTTCCGGGAACCTACTAACTATGGCTACACCTTC. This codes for CAISESYFREPTNYGYTF.

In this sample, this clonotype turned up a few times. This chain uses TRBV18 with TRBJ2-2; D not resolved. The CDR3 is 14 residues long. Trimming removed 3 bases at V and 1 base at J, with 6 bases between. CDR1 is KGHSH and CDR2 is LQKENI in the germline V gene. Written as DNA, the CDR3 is TGTGCCAGCTCACCGAAGCAGAACACCGGGGAGCTGTTTTTT. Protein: CASSPKQNTGELFF.

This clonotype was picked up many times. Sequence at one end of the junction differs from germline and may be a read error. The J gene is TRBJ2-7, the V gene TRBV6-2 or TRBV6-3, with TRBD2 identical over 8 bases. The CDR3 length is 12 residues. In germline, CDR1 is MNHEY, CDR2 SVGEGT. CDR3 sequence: CASRLASAEQYF. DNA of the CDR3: TGCGCCAGCAGACTAGCGTCCGCCGAGCAGTACTTC.

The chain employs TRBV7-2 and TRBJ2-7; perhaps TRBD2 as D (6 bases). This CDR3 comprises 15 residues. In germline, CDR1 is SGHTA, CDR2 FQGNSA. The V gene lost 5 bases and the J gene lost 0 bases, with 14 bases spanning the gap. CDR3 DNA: TGTGCCAGCAGCCAACCGGGACTGGCCTCCTACGAGCAGTACTTC. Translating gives CASSQPGLASYEQYF.

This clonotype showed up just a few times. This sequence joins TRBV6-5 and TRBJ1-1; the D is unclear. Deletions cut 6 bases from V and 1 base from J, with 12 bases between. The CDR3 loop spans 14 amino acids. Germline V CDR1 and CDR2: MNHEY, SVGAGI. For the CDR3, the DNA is TGTGCCAGCAGGGAAGGACGGCCGAACACTGAAGCTTTCTTT. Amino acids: CASREGRPNTEAFF.

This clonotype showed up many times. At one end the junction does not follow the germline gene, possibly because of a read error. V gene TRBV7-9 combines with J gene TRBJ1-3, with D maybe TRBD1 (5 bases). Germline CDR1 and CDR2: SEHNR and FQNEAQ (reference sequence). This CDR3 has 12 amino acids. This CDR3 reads CASSLGRGPVLF. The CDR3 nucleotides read TGTGCCAGCAGCTTAGGGCGGGGCCCCGTACTTTTT. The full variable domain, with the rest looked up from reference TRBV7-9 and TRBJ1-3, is DTGVSQNPRHKITKRGQNVTFRCDPISEHNRLYWYRQTLGQGPEFLTYFQNEAQLEKSRLLSDRFSAERPKGSFSTLEIQRTEQGDSAMYLCASSLGRGPVLFGEGSWLTVV.

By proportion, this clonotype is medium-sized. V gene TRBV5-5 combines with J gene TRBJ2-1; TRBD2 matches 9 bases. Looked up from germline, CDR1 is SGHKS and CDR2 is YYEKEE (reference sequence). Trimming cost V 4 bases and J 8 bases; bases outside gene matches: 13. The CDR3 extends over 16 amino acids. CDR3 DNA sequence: TGTGCCAGCAGCAAGGTAGCGGGAGTACAGGCGCATGAGCAGTTCTTC. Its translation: CASSKVAGVQAHEQFF.

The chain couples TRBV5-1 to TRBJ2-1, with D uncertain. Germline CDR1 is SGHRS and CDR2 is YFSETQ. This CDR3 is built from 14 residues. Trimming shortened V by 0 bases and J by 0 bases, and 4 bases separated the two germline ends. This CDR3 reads CASSLGSSYNEQFF. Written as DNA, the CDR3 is TGCGCCAGCAGCTTGGGGAGCTCCTACAATGAGCAGTTCTTC.

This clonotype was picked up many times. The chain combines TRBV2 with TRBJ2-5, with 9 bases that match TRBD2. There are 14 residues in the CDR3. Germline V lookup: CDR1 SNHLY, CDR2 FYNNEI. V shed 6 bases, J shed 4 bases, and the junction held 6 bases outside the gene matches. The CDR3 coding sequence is TGTGCCAGCAGATCGACTAGCGGATCAGAGACCCAGTACTTC. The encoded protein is CASRSTSGSETQYF.

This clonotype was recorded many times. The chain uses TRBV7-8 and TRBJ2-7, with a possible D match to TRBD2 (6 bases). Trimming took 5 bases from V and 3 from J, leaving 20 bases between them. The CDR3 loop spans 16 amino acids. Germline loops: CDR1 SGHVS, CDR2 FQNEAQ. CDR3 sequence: CASSPIRDLKNYEQYF. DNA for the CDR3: TGTGCCAGCAGCCCGATCCGGGACTTGAAAAACTACGAGCAGTACTTC.

CDR3 sequence: CASSSGTALYNEQFF. CDR3 sequence (DNA): TGTGCCAGCAGCTCCGGGACAGCGCTGTACAATGAGCAGTTCTTC. The V gene is TRBV11-2, the J gene TRBJ2-1; 7 bases agree with TRBD1. The CDR3 sequence is 15 residues long. Trimming cost V 4 bases and J 4 bases; bases outside gene matches: 7. Germline lookup yields CDR1 SGHAT and CDR2 FQNNGV. Full variable domain (remainder filled in from reference TRBV11-2 and TRBJ2-1): EAGVAQSPRYKIIEKRQSVAFWCNPISGHATLYWYQQILGQGPKLLIQFQNNGVVDDSQLPKDRFSAERLKGVDSTLKIQPAKLEDSAVYLCASSSGTALYNEQFFGPGTRLTVL.

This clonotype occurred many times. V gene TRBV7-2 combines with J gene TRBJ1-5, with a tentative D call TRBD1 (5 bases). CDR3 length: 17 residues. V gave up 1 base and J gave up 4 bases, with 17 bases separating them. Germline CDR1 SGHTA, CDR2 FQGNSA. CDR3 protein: CASSLGRGTRVNQPQHF. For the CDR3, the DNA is TGTGCCAGCAGCTTAGGACGGGGGACCAGGGTAAATCAGCCCCAGCATTTT.

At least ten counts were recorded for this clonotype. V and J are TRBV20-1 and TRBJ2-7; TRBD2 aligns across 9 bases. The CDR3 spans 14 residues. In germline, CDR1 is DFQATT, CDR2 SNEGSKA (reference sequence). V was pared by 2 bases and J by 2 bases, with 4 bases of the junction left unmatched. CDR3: CSARRTSATYEQYF. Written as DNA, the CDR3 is TGCAGTGCTAGAAGGACTAGCGCTACCTACGAGCAGTACTTC.